The rows below give T cell receptor beta chains drawn from one sample of a study of CD8 T cells in ankylosing spondylitis. TCRdb independently ran MiXCR on the 5' RACE reads; one entry per CDR3 protein. The data hold 400,000 or so distinct CDR3 sequences, with approximately 26% observed a single time. The sample taken for sequencing was blood, either unsorted or a sorted T cell fraction (not recorded which). These receptors came from a male donor with ankylosing spondylitis. Each CDR3 is given with its conserved first and last residue. Each record gives: J gene, V gene, CDR3 length, CDR3 protein.

>TRBJ2-7|TRBV5-1|13
CASSPGTFYEQYF
>TRBJ1-2|TRBV28|16
CASQLRAVFGGAGYTF
>TRBJ1-1|TRBV27|13
CASIARTRSKAFF
>TRBJ1-4|TRBV7-2|15
CASSLDGLRDEKLFF
>TRBJ2-1|TRBV5-1|15
CASSLLAGAYNEQFF
>TRBJ1-5|TRBV20-1|13
CSARGRGGQPQHF
>TRBJ1-6|TRBV7-9|16
CASSPIVWQINSPLHF
>TRBJ1-3|TRBV3-1|14
CASSHLSSGNTIYF
>TRBJ2-7|TRBV10-3|15
CAISDPPSASGEQYF
>TRBJ1-1|TRBV20-1|14
CSAGTGYMNTEAFF
>TRBJ2-1|TRBV19|16
CASSIVSSNSYNEQFF
>TRBJ2-2|TRBV6-2/TRBV6-3|15
CASSPRGPNTGELFF
>TRBJ2-3|TRBV3-1|15
CASSQRRSGTDTQYF
>TRBJ1-1|TRBV5-1|14
CASSLEYGVTEAFF
>TRBJ1-2|TRBV5-6|13
CASLQSRAYGYTF
>TRBJ1-5|TRBV6-1|17
CASSETPRSYSNQPQHF
>TRBJ2-2|TRBV7-2|16
CASSPGLAGGPGELFF
>TRBJ1-5|TRBV5-6|14
CASSLQGFNQPQHF
>TRBJ2-5|TRBV20-1|13
CSAGAGVGETQYF
>TRBJ2-3|TRBV18|16
CASSSTMAQSTDTQYF
>TRBJ1-1|TRBV7-9|13
CASSWEMNTEAFF
>TRBJ1-1|TRBV29-1|13
CSVEVQVNTEAFF
>TRBJ2-1|TRBV5-1|15
CASTDLAGVTNEQFF
>TRBJ2-2|TRBV6-2/TRBV6-3|20
CASSYSPGTSGRANTGELFF
>TRBJ2-5|TRBV7-2|13
CASSRRQGETQYF
>TRBJ2-2|TRBV18|13
CASSFQGTGELFF
>TRBJ1-2|TRBV7-9|14
CASSFTTTSYGYTF
>TRBJ2-3|TRBV7-9|15
CASSFQGHNTDTQYF
>TRBJ1-1|TRBV5-1|15
CASSLDRGMNTEAFF
>TRBJ1-1|TRBV6-5|14
CASSYSALDPEAFF
>TRBJ1-5|TRBV18|17
CASSARTAGDTNQPQHF
>TRBJ1-2|TRBV20-1|14
CSATGTGSNYGYTF
>TRBJ2-3|TRBV4-1|14
CASSQEEIRDTQYF
>TRBJ1-2|TRBV12-3/TRBV12-4|14
CASTTGTQLYGYTF